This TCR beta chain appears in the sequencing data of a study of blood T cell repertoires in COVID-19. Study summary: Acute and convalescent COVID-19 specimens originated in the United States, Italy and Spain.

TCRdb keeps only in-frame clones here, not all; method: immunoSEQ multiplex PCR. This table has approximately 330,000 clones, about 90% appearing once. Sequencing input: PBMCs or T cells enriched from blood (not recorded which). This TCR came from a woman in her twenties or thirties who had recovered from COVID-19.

The CDR3 spells CASSSQTGFATNEKLFF. As DNA, the CDR3 is TGTGCCAGCAGCTCCCAAACCGGGTTTGCAACTAATGAAAAACTGTTTTTT. This chain joins TRBV7-9 and TRBJ1-4; no definite D call. V was pared by 4 bases and J by 0 bases, with 15 bases between. The CDR3 is 17 residues long. Germline V gene data show CDR1 as SEHNR and CDR2 as FQNEAQ (reference sequence).